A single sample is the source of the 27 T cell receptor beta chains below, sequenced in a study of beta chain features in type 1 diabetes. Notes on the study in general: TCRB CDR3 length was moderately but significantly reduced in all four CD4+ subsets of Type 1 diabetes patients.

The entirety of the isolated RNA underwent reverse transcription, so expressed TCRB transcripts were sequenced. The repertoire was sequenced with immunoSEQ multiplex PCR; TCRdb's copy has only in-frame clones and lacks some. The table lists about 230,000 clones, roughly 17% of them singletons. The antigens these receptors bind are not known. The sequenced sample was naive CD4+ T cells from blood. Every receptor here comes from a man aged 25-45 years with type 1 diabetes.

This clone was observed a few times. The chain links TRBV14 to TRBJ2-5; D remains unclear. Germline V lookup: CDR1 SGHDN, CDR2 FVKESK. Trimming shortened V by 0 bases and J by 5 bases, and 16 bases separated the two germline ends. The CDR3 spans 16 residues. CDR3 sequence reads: CASSQDMFWVGETQYF. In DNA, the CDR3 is TGTGCCAGCAGCCAAGATATGTTCTGGGTCGGGGAGACCCAGTACTTC.

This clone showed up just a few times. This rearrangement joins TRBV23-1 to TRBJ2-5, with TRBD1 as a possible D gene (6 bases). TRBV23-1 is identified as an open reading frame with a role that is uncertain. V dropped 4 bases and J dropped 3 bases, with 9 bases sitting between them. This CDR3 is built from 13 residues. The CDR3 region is CASSPRGKETQYF. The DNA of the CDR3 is TGCGCCAGCAGTCCTAGGGGGAAAGAGACCCAGTACTTC.

DNA for the CDR3: TGCAGCGTCGCCAACAGGGCATCCTCCTACGAGCAGTACTTC. Encoded protein: CSVANRASSYEQYF. J is TRBJ2-7 and V is TRBV29-1, with D maybe TRBD1 (6 bases). This CDR3 comprises 14 residues. Trimming removed 6 bases from V and 0 bases from J, with 15 bases in between. Germline assignment: CDR1 SQVTM and CDR2 ANQGSEA.

In DNA, the CDR3 is TGCAGCGGGAGTACTAAGACCGCCACCAATGAGCAGTTCTTC. Protein: CSGSTKTATNEQFF. This chain uses TRBV29-1 with TRBJ2-1; D ambiguous. The V gene's germline CDR1 is SQVTM and CDR2 ANQGSEA. V was trimmed by 7 bases and J by 6 bases, leaving 19 bases between them. The CDR3 runs to 14 residues.

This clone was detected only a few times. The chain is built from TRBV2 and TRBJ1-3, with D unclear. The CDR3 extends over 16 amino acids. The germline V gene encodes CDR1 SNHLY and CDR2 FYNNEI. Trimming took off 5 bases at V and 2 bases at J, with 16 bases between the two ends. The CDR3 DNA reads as TGTGCCAGCAGTCATCCCCGCAGTGGGGCTGGAAACACCATATATTTT. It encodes CASSHPRSGAGNTIYF.

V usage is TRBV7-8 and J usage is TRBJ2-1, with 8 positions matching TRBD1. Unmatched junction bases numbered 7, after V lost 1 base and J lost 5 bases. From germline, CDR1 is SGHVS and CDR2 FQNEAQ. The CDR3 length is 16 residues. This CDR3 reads CASSLGPGQVDNEQFF. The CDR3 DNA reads TGTGCCAGCAGCTTAGGCCCGGGACAGGTAGACAATGAGCAGTTCTTC. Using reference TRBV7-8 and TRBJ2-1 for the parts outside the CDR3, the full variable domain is GAGVSQSPRYKVAKRGQDVALRCDPISGHVSLFWYQQALGQGPEFLTYFQNEAQLDKSGLPSDRFFAERPEGSVSTLKIQRTQQEDSAVYLCASSLGPGQVDNEQFFGPGTRLTVL.

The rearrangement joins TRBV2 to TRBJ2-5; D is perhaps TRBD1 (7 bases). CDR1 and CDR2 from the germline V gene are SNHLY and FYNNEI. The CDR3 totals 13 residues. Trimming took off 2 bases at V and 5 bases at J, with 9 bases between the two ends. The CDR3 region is CASSESGGETQYF. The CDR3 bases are TGTGCCAGCAGTGAATCAGGGGGGGAGACCCAGTACTTC.

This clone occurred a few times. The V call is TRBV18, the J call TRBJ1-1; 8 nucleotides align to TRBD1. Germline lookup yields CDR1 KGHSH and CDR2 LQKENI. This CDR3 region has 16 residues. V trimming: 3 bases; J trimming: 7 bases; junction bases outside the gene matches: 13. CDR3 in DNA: TGTGCCAGCTCACCTTTTGATCAAGGACAGGGTCGTGAAGCTTTCTTT. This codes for CASSPFDQGQGREAFF.

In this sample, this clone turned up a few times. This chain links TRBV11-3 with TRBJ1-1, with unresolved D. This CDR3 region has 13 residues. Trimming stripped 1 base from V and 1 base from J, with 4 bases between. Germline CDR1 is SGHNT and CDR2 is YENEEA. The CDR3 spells CASSLGRNTEAFF. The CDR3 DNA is TGTGCCAGCAGCTTAGGACGGAACACTGAAGCTTTCTTT. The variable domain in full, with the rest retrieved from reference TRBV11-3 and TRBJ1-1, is EAGVVQSPRYKIIEKKQPVAFWCNPISGHNTLYWYLQNLGQGPELLIRYENEEAVDDSQLPKDRFSAERLKGVDSTLKIQPAELGDSAVYLCASSLGRNTEAFFGQGTRLTVV.

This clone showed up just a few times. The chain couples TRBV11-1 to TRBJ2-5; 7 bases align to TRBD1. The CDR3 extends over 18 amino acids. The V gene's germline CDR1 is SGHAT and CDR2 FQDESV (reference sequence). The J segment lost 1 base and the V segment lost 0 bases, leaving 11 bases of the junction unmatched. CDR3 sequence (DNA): TGTGCCAGCAGCTTAGCTGGGTTTATAGGGACAGCCCAAGAGACCCAGTACTTC. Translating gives CASSLAGFIGTAQETQYF.

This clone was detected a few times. This CDR3 reads CASSSRSGAGPQHF. CDR3 nucleotide sequence: TGTGCCAGCAGCTCCCGAAGTGGGGCAGGGCCCCAGCATTTT. The J gene is TRBJ1-5, the V gene TRBV7-2; weak D call: TRBD1 (5 bases). Trimming stripped 4 bases from V and 9 bases from J, with 16 bases between. Germline CDR1 is SGHTA and CDR2 is FQGNSA. This CDR3 has 14 amino acids.

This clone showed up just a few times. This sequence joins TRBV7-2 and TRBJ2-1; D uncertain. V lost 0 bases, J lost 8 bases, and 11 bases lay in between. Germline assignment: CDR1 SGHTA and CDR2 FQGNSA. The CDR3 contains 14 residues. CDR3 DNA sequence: TGTGCCAGCAGCTTAGCTCCGGCCGTGGATGAGCAGTTCTTC. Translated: CASSLAPAVDEQFF.

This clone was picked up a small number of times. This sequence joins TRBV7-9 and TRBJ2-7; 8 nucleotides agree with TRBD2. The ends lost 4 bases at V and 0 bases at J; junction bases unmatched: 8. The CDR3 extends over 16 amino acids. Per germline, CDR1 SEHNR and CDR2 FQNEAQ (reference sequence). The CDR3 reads CASSSPFSGSSYEQYF. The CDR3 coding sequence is TGTGCCAGCAGCTCCCCTTTCAGCGGGAGCTCCTACGAGCAGTACTTC.

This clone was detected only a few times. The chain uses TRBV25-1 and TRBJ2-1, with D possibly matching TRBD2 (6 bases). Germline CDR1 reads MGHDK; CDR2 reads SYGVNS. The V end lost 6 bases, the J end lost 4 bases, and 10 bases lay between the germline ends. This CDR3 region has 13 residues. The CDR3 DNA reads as TGTGCCAGCAGGGGGCGGGGTTACAATGAGCAGTTCTTC. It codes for CASRGRGYNEQFF.

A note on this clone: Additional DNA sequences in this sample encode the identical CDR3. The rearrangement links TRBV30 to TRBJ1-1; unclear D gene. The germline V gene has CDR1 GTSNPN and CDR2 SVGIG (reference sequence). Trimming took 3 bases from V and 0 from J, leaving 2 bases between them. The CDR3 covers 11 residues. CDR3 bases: TGTGCCTGGAGAGTGAACACTGAAGCTTTCTTT. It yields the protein CAWRVNTEAFF. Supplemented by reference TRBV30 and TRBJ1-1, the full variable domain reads SQTIHQWPATLVQPVGSPLSLECTVEGTSNPNLYWYRQAAGRGLQLLFYSVGIGQISSEVPQNLSASRPQDRQFILSSKKLLLSDSGFYLCAWRVNTEAFFGQGTRLTVV.

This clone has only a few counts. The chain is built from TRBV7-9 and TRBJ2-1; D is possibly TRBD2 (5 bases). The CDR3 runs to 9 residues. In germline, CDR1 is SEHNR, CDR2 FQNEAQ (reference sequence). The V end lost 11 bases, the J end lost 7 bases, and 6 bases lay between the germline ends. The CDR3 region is CARGNEQFF. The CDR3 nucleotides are TGTGCCCGAGGGAATGAGCAGTTCTTC. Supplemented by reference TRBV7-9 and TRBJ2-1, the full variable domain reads DTGVSQNPRHKITKRGQNVTFRCDPISEHNRLYWYRQTLGQGPEFLTYFQNEAQLEKSRLLSDRFSAERPKGSFSTLEIQRTEQGDSAMYLCARGNEQFFGPGTRLTVL.

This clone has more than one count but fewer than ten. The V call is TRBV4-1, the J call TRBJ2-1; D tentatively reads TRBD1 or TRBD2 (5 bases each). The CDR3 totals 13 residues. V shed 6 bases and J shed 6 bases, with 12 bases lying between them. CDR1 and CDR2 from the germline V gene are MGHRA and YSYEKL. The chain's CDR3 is CASSRGSRNEQFF. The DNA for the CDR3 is TGCGCCAGCAGTCGGGGCAGTCGCAATGAGCAGTTCTTC.

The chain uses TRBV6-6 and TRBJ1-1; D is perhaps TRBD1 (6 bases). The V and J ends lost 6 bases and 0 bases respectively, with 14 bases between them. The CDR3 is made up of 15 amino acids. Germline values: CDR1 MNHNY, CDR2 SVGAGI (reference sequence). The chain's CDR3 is CASRGYRDMNTEAFF. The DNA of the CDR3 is TGTGCCAGCAGGGGATACAGGGATATGAACACTGAAGCTTTCTTT.

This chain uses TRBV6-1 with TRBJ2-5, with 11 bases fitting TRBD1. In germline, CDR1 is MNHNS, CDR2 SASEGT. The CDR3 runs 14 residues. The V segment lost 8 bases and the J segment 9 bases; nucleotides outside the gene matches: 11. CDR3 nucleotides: TGTGCCAGCGGGGGACAGGGGGACAGCGATGCCCAGTACTTC. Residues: CASGGQGDSDAQYF.

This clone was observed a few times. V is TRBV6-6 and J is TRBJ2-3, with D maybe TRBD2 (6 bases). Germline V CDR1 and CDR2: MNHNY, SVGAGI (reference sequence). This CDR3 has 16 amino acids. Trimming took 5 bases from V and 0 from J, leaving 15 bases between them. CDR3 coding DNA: TGTGCCAGCAGTACCGCTTGGGGGACTAGCACAGATACGCAGTATTTT. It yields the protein CASSTAWGTSTDTQYF.

The CDR3 is CASSSYLGWTYGYTF. The CDR3 DNA is TGTGCCAGCAGCTCCTACCTGGGGTGGACCTATGGCTACACCTTC. The chain has TRBV7-9 and TRBJ1-2; D ambiguous. The length of the CDR3 is 15 residues. Germline V gene lookup returns CDR1 SEHNR and CDR2 FQNEAQ (reference sequence). V was shortened by 4 bases and J by 4 bases, with 16 bases between the two germline ends.

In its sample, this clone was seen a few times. The CDR3 bases are TGTGCCAGCTCACCCTGGAGGGAGTCCTACGAGCAGTACTTC. Protein: CASSPWRESYEQYF. The rearrangement uses TRBV18 and TRBJ2-7; a possible D gene is TRBD2 (6 bases). CDR1 KGHSH and CDR2 LQKENI come from the germline V gene. V dropped 3 bases and J dropped 1 base, with 10 bases sitting between them. The CDR3 runs to 14 residues.

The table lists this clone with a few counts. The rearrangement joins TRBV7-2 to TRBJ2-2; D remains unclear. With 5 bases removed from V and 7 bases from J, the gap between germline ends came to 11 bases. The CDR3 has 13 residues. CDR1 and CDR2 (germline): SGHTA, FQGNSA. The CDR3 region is CASSRVLVGELFF. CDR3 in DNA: TGTGCCAGCAGCCGAGTCCTCGTCGGGGAGCTGTTTTTT.

The CDR3 region is CSVVRGEETQYF. In nucleotides, the CDR3 is TGCAGCGTTGTCAGAGGAGAAGAGACCCAGTACTTC. The V gene is TRBV29-1, the J gene TRBJ2-5; D is unresolved. V was cut by 4 bases and J by 3 bases, with 9 bases left in between. CDR1 and CDR2 from the germline V gene are SQVTM and ANQGSEA. CDR3 length: 12 residues.

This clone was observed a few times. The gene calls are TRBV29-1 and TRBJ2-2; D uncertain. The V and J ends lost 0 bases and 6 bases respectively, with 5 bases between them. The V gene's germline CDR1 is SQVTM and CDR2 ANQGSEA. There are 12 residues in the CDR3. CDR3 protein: CSVEEWAGELFF. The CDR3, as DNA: TGCAGCGTTGAAGAGTGGGCCGGGGAGCTGTTTTTT.

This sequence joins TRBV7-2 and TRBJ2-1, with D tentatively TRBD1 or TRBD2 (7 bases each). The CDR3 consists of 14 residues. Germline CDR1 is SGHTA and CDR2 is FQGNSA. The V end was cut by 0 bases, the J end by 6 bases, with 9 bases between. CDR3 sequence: CASSLARGGNEQFF. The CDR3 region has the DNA TGTGCCAGCAGCTTAGCCAGGGGGGGCAATGAGCAGTTCTTC.

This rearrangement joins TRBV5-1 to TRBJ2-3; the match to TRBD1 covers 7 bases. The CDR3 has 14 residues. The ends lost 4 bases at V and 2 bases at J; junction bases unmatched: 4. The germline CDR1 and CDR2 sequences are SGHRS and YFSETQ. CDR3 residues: CASSVTGDTDTQYF. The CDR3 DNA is TGCGCCAGCAGCGTCACAGGGGACACAGATACGCAGTATTTT.